Listed below are T cell receptor beta chains from one sample, sequenced in a study of blood T cell repertoires in COVID-19. Only in-frame clones appear in the TCRdb table, and some are missing; sequencing was by immunoSEQ multiplex PCR. The table records about 63,000 clones, about 88% of them present only once. Sequenced material: peripheral blood. These receptor sequences come from a human donor in a cohort sampled during active COVID-19. The CDR3 runs from the conserved cysteine through the conserved F or W. D genes are given only for firm matches. Clone size, where shown, is once, few, many, or a class for clones that have expanded.

>TRBJ2-4|TRBV5-6|.|TRBD1
CASSGRTGGFGKNIQYF
TGTGCCAGCAGCGGACGGACAGGGGGCTTCGGCAAAAACATTCAGTACTTC
>TRBJ1-1|TRBV6-5|.|TRBD1
CASSTSPDRGEAFF
TGTGCCAGCAGCACCTCCCCGGACAGGGGCGAAGCTTTCTTT
>TRBJ2-7|TRBV3-1/TRBV3-2|.|TRBD1
CASSPDRGPLEQYF
TGTGCCAGCAGCCCGGACAGGGGGCCTCTGGAGCAGTACTTC
>TRBJ2-7|TRBV3-1/TRBV3-2|.|.
CASSHGHSPHEQYF
TGTGCCAGCAGCCACGGACATTCGCCCCACGAGCAGTACTTC
>TRBJ2-5|TRBV5-1|.|TRBD1
CASSTGTGTQETQYF
TGCGCCAGCAGCACCGGGACAGGGACGCAAGAGACCCAGTACTTC
>TRBJ2-1|TRBV11-2|once|.
CASSPRNSIYNEQFF
TGTGCCAGCAGCCCGCGGAACTCTATCTACAATGAGCAGTTCTTC
>TRBJ2-7|TRBV11-2|.|TRBD2
CASSLRRLAESYEQYF
TGTGCCAGCAGCTTAAGAAGGCTAGCGGAGTCCTACGAGCAGTACTTC
>TRBJ2-3|TRBV7-9|.|TRBD1
CASSFTGQGIADTQYF
TGTGCCAGCAGCTTCACGGGACAGGGGATCGCAGATACGCAGTATTTT
>TRBJ2-5|TRBV14|once|TRBD1
CASSKGTGVLETQYF
TGTGCCAGCAGCAAAGGGACAGGGGTTCTGGAGACCCAGTACTTC
>TRBJ1-2|TRBV6-1|.|TRBD1
CASSETGTEYGYTF
TGTGCCAGCAGTGAGACCGGGACAGAGTATGGCTACACCTTC
>TRBJ1-2|TRBV7-2|.|TRBD1
CASSSVTGVYGYTF
TGTGCCAGCAGCTCCGTGACAGGGGTCTATGGCTACACCTTC
>TRBJ1-5|TRBV7-2|.|.
CASSFSGVQPQHF
TGTGCCAGCAGCTTCTCAGGCGTCCAGCCCCAGCATTTT
>TRBJ2-7|TRBV7-2|once|TRBD1
CASSRGQGINEQYF
TGTGCCAGCAGCCGGGGACAGGGCATCAACGAGCAGTACTTC
>TRBJ2-7|TRBV18|.|.
CASSQDRTSYEQYF
TGTGCCAGCTCACAGGACAGAACGTCCTACGAGCAGTACTTC
>TRBJ2-5|TRBV4-2|.|TRBD2
CASSQDKLAGGPQYF
TGTGCCAGCAGCCAAGATAAACTAGCGGGAGGGCCCCAGTACTTC
>TRBJ2-5|TRBV24-1|.|TRBD2
CATMRGAAETQYF
TGTGCCACCATGCGGGGGGCAGCTGAGACCCAGTACTTC
>TRBJ2-7|TRBV20-1|.|.
CSASNTAYEQYF
TGCAGTGCTAGTAATACGGCCTACGAGCAGTACTTC
>TRBJ1-1|TRBV7-9|.|TRBD1
CASSFAQGAVTEAFF
TGTGCCAGCAGCTTCGCACAGGGGGCAGTAACTGAAGCTTTCTTT
>TRBJ2-5|TRBV7-2|few|TRBD2
CASSLSGLPQETQYF
TGTGCCAGCAGCCTTAGCGGGCTTCCACAAGAGACCCAGTACTTC
>TRBJ2-2|TRBV3-1/TRBV3-2|.|.
CASSHRAGELFF
TGTGCCAGCAGCCATAGAGCCGGGGAGCTGTTTTTT
>TRBJ1-4|TRBV28|.|TRBD1
CASSTGGATNEKLFF
TGTGCCAGCAGCACAGGGGGAGCTACTAATGAAAAACTGTTTTTT
>TRBJ1-1|TRBV10-1|.|TRBD1
CASSGTGVEAFF
TGCGCCAGCAGTGGGACAGGGGTCGAAGCTTTCTTT
>TRBJ1-5|TRBV7-2|.|TRBD1
CASSLAPRTGHQPQHF
TGTGCCAGCAGCTTAGCGCCGAGGACAGGGCATCAGCCCCAGCATTTT
>TRBJ2-7|TRBV7-9|.|TRBD1
CASSDRTVYEQYF
TGTGCCAGCTCGGACAGGACCGTCTACGAGCAGTACTTC
>TRBJ1-3|TRBV7-9|.|.
CASSRHGDTIYF
TGTGCCAGCAGCCGGCACGGGGACACCATATATTTT
>TRBJ2-1|TRBV14|.|.
CASSQDMLAEFYNEQFF
TGTGCCAGCAGCCAAGACATGTTAGCGGAATTCTACAATGAGCAGTTCTTC
>TRBJ2-3|TRBV6-5|.|.
CASRRTSTDTQYF
TGTGCCAGCAGAAGGACTAGCACAGATACGCAGTATTTT
>TRBJ1-1|TRBV18|.|TRBD1
CASSPGQASPTEAFF
TGTGCCAGCTCACCGGGACAGGCCTCCCCGACTGAAGCTTTCTTT
>TRBJ1-1|TRBV5-6|few|.
CASSLEAQSYNTEAFF
TGTGCCAGCAGCTTGGAAGCGCAGAGTTACAACACTGAAGCTTTCTTT
>TRBJ2-3|TRBV5-1|.|.
CASSVARGWTDTQYF
TGCGCCAGCAGCGTCGCTAGGGGTTGGACAGATACGCAGTATTTT
>TRBJ2-2|TRBV28|.|TRBD2
CASSLYSGSGELFF
TGTGCCAGCAGTTTGTATAGCGGGAGTGGGGAGCTGTTTTTT
>TRBJ2-1|TRBV7-6|.|.
CAKKRVTDEQFF
TGTGCCAAAAAGCGGGTCACGGATGAGCAGTTCTTC
>TRBJ2-7|TRBV6-2/TRBV6-3|.|.
CASSYGGSAYEQYF
TGTGCCAGCAGTTACGGAGGTAGCGCCTACGAGCAGTACTTC
>TRBJ2-1|TRBV7-3|once|TRBD2
CASSPPSGGRNEQFF
TGTGCCAGCAGTCCCCCTAGCGGGGGGCGTAATGAGCAGTTCTTC
>TRBJ2-7|TRBV4-2|once|.
CASSQESTVSALYEQYF
TGTGCCAGCAGCCAAGAGTCCACGGTCTCCGCCCTATACGAGCAGTACTTC
>TRBJ1-2|TRBV4-3|.|.
CASSQDTSRTRSYGYTF
TGCGCCAGCAGCCAAGATACGTCTCGAACGCGGTCCTATGGCTACACCTTC